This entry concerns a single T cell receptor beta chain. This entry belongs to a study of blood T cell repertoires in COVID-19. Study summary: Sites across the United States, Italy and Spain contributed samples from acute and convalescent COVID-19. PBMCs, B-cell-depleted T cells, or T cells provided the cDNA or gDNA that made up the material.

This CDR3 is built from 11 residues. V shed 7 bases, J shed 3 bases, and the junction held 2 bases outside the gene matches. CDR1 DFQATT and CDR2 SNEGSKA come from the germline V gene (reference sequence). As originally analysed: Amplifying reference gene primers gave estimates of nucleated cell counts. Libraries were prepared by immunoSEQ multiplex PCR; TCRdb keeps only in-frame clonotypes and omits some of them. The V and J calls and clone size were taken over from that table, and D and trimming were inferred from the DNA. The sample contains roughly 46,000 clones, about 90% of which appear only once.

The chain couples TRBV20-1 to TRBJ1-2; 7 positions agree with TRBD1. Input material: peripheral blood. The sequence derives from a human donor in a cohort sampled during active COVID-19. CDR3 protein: CSVGTDYGYTF. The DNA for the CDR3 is TGCAGTGTTGGGACAGACTATGGCTACACCTTC.